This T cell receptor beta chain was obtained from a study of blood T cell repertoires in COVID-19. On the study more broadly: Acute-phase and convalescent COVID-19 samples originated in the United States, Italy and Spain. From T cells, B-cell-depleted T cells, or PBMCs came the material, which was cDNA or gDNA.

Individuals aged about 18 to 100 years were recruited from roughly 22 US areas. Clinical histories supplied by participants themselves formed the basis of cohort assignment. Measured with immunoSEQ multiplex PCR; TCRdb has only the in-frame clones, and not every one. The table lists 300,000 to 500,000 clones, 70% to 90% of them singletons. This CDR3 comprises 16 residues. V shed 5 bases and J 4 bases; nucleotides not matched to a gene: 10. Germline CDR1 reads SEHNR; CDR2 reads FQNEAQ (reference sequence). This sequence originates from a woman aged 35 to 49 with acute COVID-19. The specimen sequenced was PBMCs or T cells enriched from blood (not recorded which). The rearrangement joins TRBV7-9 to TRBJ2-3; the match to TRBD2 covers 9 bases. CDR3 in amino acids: CASSTGNSGGADTQYF. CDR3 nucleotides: TGTGCCAGCAGCACTGGGAATAGCGGGGGAGCAGATACGCAGTATTTT.